Below are 17 T cell receptor beta chains sequenced from a single sample in a study of control samples from healthy donors and cancer patients. Using immunoSEQ multiplex PCR, the repertoire was profiled, and TCRdb retains in-frame clones only, with some absent. Of under 200,000 clones listed, about 93% are singletons. The sequencing sample was made of blood. The receptors derive from a woman in her fifties or sixties in good health.

This clone was seen only a few times. CDR3 coding DNA: TGTGCCAGCAGCTTAACAGGCGGGGGGGCTTACCAAGAGACCCAGTACTTC. This codes for CASSLTGGGAYQETQYF. The chain has TRBV7-3 and TRBJ2-5; 9 nucleotides match TRBD2. The CDR3 contains 17 residues. The V gene end was trimmed by 0 bases and the J gene end by 0 bases; junction bases not matched to a gene: 5. Germline CDR1 is SGHTA and CDR2 is FQGTGA.

The V call is TRBV29-1, the J call TRBJ1-1; D unresolved. Trimming pared 7 bases from V and 3 bases from J, leaving 9 bases between. Germline V lookup: CDR1 SQVTM, CDR2 ANQGSEA. The CDR3 runs 11 residues. The CDR3 bases are TGCAGCGGAGACCGGGACACTGAAGCTTTCTTT. Translation: CSGDRDTEAFF.

The chain recombines TRBV25-1 with TRBJ2-7; TRBD1 agrees at 8 bases. V lost 7 bases, J lost 2 bases, and 7 bases stayed unmatched. Germline CDR1 reads MGHDK; CDR2 reads SYGVNS. The CDR3 runs 14 residues. The CDR3 DNA sequence: TGTGCCAGCACGCGGGGACAGGCGACCTACGAGCAGTACTTC. Its protein is CASTRGQATYEQYF.

The chain is built from TRBV7-8 and TRBJ2-7, with D maybe TRBD1 (5 bases). Trimming left V 0 bases short and J 9 bases short, with 9 bases between. Germline V gene data show CDR1 as SGHVS and CDR2 as FQNEAQ. This CDR3 region has 12 residues. CDR3 bases: TGTGCCAGCAGCTTAGCAGGGGTCGGGCAGTACTTC. Translated, it gives CASSLAGVGQYF.

The chain is built from TRBV6-4 and TRBJ1-2; the D gene is possibly TRBD1 (5 bases). Germline V gene lookup returns CDR1 MRHNA and CDR2 SNTAGT. Trimming stripped 6 bases from V and 4 bases from J, with 12 bases between. The CDR3 contains 13 residues. CDR3 in DNA: TGTGCCAGCAGCCCCAGGGAGGGCTATGGCTACACCTTC. Protein: CASSPREGYGYTF.

V gene TRBV10-3 combines with J gene TRBJ2-5; TRBD2 matches at 12 bases. The germline V gene has CDR1 ENHRY and CDR2 SYGVKD. CDR3 length equals 17 residues. V shed 2 bases, J shed 5 bases, and the junction held 9 bases outside the gene matches. CDR3 region: CAISEGGTSGLGETQYF. The DNA of the CDR3 is TGTGCCATCAGTGAGGGGGGGACTAGCGGGCTCGGGGAGACCCAGTACTTC.

This clone was counted once. This rearrangement joins TRBV6-5 to TRBJ1-1; D remains ambiguous. This CDR3 has 15 amino acids. The germline gives CDR1 MNHEY, CDR2 SVGAGI. Trimming stripped 9 bases from V and 2 bases from J, with 19 bases between. CDR3 sequence reads: CASWRGGLTNTEAFF. As DNA, the CDR3 is TGTGCCAGTTGGCGAGGAGGCCTGACAAACACTGAAGCTTTCTTT.

This clone was seen once. V and J are TRBV7-2 and TRBJ2-5; 9 bases match TRBD1. This CDR3 has 14 amino acids. The trim removed 1 base at V and 4 bases at J, leaving 1 base unmatched. CDR1 and CDR2 (germline): SGHTA, FQGNSA. The CDR3 protein is CASSLDRGRETQYF. CDR3 nucleotide sequence: TGTGCCAGCAGCTTAGACAGGGGGCGAGAGACCCAGTACTTC.

The chain joins TRBV12-2 to TRBJ2-7; TRBD1 was called by the table and not checked on the DNA. TRBV12-2 is a pseudogene. This CDR3 region has 17 residues. This CDR3 is CASRLIGQGRRRYEQYF. Here the CDR3 DNA reads TGTGCAAGTCGCTTAATCGGACAGGGTAGGAGGCGGTACGAGCAGTACTTC.

This rearrangement joins TRBV4-3 to TRBJ2-2; 10 nucleotides line up with TRBD1. With 6 bases clipped from V and 5 bases from J, the junction kept 6 bases outside the gene matches. CDR3 size: 15 residues. From germline, CDR1 is LGHNA and CDR2 YSLEER. CDR3 bases: TGCGCCAGCAGTAAGGACAGGGGGGATACCGGGGAGCTGTTTTTT. This sequence encodes CASSKDRGDTGELFF.

V gene TRBV2 combines with J gene TRBJ2-2; 11 nucleotides align to TRBD2. CDR1 and CDR2 (germline): SNHLY, FYNNEI. The CDR3 is 15 residues long. V lost 6 bases and J lost 5; bases outside the gene matches: 5. CDR3 coding DNA: TGTGCCAGCAGGAGGGGACTAGCGGAAACCGGGGAGCTGTTTTTT. Residues: CASRRGLAETGELFF.

The V call is TRBV13, the J call TRBJ1-3, with D possibly being TRBD1 (6 bases). Trimming cost V 2 bases and J 6 bases, with 14 bases left between them. Germline values: CDR1 PRHDT, CDR2 FYEKMQ (reference sequence). The CDR3 runs to 15 residues. CDR3 coding DNA: TGTGCCAGCAGCTTACCCTCCAGGGGTGCAAACACCATATATTTT. As protein: CASSLPSRGANTIYF.

This clone was observed a single time. The rearrangement joins TRBV27 to TRBJ1-2; a weak D match, TRBD1 (5 bases). Germline values: CDR1 MNHEY, CDR2 SMNVEV (reference sequence). V was cut by 2 bases and J by 9 bases, with 19 bases left in between. The CDR3 spans 15 residues. The CDR3 loop is CASSLTATAIIRYTF. The CDR3 DNA sequence: TGTGCCAGCAGTTTAACCGCGACAGCTATAATTCGCTACACCTTC.

The chain combines TRBV27 with TRBJ2-5, with 7 bases that match TRBD1. This CDR3 spans 13 amino acids. The germline gives CDR1 MNHEY, CDR2 SMNVEV (reference sequence). V lost 4 bases and J lost 4; bases outside the gene matches: 3. The DNA for the CDR3 is TGTGCCAGCAGTTCCCGGACAGGAGAGACCCAGTACTTC. Residues: CASSSRTGETQYF.

The V and J genes are TRBV5-4 and TRBJ2-7, with TRBD2 matching over 8 bases. Germline V CDR1 and CDR2: SGHNT, YYREEE (reference sequence). J was trimmed by 1 base and V by 5 bases; bases with no gene match: 5. This CDR3 region has 14 residues. For the CDR3, the DNA is TGTGCCAGCAGTGCTACTAGCGGATCCTACGAGCAGTACTTC. This sequence encodes CASSATSGSYEQYF.

Concerning this clone: Distinct nucleotide sequences in the sample also encode this CDR3. The gene calls are TRBV2 and TRBJ1-5; 7 bases agree with TRBD1. The CDR3 extends over 14 amino acids. Germline V gives CDR1 SNHLY, CDR2 FYNNEI. V shed 4 bases and J 4 bases; nucleotides not matched to a gene: 4. DNA for the CDR3: TGTGCCAGCAGTGGGACAGGCAGAAATCAGCCCCAGCATTTT. Translating it yields CASSGTGRNQPQHF. The full variable domain, its missing parts supplied by reference TRBV2 and TRBJ1-5, is EPEVTQTPSHQVTQMGQEVILRCVPISNHLYFYWYRQILGQKVEFLVSFYNNEISEKSEIFDDQFSVERPDGSNFTLKIRSTKLEDSAMYFCASSGTGRNQPQHFGDGTRLSIL.

The J gene is TRBJ2-5, the V gene TRBV2; unclear D gene. Germline V gene data show CDR1 as SNHLY and CDR2 as FYNNEI. Trimming took off 7 bases at V and 5 bases at J, with 8 bases between the two ends. CDR3 length: 11 residues. CDR3 nucleotide sequence: TGTGCCAGCACAGTTAGGGAGACCCAGTACTTC. Residues: CASTVRETQYF.